This T cell receptor beta chain was recovered during a study of type 1 regulatory T cells. Study-wide context: This in vitro CD4 product, T-allo10, is enriched for Tr1 cells and alloantigen-specific.

Using its own MiXCR run on the reads, TCRdb lists one record per CDR3 protein. Of 80,000 to 100,000 distinct CDR3 sequences detected, around a third appear once; the ten largest clones hold 2% to 2.5%. With 5 bases clipped from V and 8 bases from J, the junction kept 6 bases outside the gene matches. The V gene's germline CDR1 is SGHAT and CDR2 FQDESV (reference sequence). CDR3 length equals 15 residues. The sequence was collected from a human donor in good health. Sequenced: CD4+ T cells, either the whole sample or a sorted fraction (not recorded which). V gene TRBV11-1 combines with J gene TRBJ2-1; 13 bases fit TRBD2. CDR3 region: CASSRLAGGVDEQFF. The CDR3 DNA is TGTGCCAGCAGCCGACTAGCGGGAGGAGTGGATGAGCAGTTCTTC.